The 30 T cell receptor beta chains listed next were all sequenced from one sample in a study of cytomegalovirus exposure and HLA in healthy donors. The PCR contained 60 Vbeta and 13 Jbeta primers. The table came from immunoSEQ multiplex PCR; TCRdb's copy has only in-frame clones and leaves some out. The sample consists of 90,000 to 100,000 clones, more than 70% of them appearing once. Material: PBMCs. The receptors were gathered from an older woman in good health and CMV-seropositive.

The CDR3 nucleotides read TGTGCCATCAGCGCCCGGGACAGCCTAAACTATGGCTACACCTTC. Amino acid sequence: CAISARDSLNYGYTF. The genes are TRBV10-3 and TRBJ1-2; 7 nucleotides match TRBD1. J was trimmed by 2 bases and V by 6 bases; bases with no gene match: 9. There are 15 residues in the CDR3. CDR1 ENHRY and CDR2 SYGVKD come from the germline V gene.

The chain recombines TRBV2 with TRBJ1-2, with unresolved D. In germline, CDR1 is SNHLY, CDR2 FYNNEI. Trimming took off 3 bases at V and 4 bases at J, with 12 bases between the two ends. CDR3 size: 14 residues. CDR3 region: CASSDSAPTYGYTF. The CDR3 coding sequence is TGTGCCAGCAGTGACTCCGCTCCTACCTATGGCTACACCTTC. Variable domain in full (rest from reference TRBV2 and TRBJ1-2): EPEVTQTPSHQVTQMGQEVILRCVPISNHLYFYWYRQILGQKVEFLVSFYNNEISEKSEIFDDQFSVERPDGSNFTLKIRSTKLEDSAMYFCASSDSAPTYGYTFGSGTRLTVV.

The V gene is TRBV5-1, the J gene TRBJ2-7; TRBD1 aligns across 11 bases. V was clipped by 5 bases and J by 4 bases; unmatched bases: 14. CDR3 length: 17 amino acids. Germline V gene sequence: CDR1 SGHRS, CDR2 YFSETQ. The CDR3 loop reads CASRPLGQGARPYEQYF. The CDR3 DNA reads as TGCGCCAGCAGGCCCCTCGGACAGGGGGCTAGGCCTTACGAGCAGTACTTC.

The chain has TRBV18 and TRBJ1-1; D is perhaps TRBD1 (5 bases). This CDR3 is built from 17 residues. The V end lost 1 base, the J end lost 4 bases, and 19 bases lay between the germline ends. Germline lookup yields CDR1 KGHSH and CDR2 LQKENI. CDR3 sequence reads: CASSPRGGLIGGTEAFF. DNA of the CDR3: TGTGCCAGCTCACCACGGGGGGGACTGATTGGGGGCACTGAAGCTTTCTTT.

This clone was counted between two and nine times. The CDR3: CASSVVDSNTGELFF. The CDR3 DNA follows: TGTGCCAGCAGCGTAGTCGACTCGAACACCGGGGAGCTGTTTTTT. The chain is built from TRBV9 and TRBJ2-2; D is undetermined. The CDR3 is 15 amino acids. Per the germline V gene, CDR1 is SGDLS and CDR2 is YYNGEE. Trimming pared 0 bases from V and 0 bases from J, leaving 6 bases between.

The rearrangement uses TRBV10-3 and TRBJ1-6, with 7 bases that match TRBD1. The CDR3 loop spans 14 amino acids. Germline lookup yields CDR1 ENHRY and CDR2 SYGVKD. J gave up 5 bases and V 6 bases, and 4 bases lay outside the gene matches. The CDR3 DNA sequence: TGTGCCATCAGCCGGGACAGAGATAATTCACCCCTCCACTTT. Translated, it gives CAISRDRDNSPLHF.

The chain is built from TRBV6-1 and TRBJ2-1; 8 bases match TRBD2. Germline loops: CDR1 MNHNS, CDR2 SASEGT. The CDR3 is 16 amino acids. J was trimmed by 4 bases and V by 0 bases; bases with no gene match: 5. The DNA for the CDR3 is TGTGCCAGCAGTGAAGCCGACGGGAGGGCGTACAATGAGCAGTTCTTC. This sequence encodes CASSEADGRAYNEQFF.

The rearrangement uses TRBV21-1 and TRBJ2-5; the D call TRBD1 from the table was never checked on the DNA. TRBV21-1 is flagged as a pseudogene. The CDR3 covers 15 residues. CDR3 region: CASSETQGPRETQYF. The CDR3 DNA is TGTGCCAGCAGCGAGACGCAGGGGCCAAGGGAGACCCAGTACTTC.

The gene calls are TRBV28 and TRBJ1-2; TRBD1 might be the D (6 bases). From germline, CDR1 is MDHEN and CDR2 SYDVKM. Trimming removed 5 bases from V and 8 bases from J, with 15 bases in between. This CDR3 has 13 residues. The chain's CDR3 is CASSVQMGHGYTF. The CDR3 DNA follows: TGTGCCAGCAGTGTCCAGATGGGACACGGCTACACCTTC.

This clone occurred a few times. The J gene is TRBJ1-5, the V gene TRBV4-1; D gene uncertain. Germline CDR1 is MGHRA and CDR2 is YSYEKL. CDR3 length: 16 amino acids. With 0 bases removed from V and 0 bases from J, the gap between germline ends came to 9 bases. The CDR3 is CASSQEAAYSNQPQHF. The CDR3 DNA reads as TGCGCCAGCAGCCAAGAGGCTGCATATAGCAATCAGCCCCAGCATTTT.

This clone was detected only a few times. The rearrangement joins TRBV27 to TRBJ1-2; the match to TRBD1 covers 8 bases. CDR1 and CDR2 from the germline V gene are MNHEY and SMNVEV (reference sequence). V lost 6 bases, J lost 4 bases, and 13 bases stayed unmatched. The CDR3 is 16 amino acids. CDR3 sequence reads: CASRKGGQGAAYGYTF. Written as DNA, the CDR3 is TGTGCCAGCAGGAAGGGGGGGCAGGGGGCGGCCTATGGCTACACCTTC.

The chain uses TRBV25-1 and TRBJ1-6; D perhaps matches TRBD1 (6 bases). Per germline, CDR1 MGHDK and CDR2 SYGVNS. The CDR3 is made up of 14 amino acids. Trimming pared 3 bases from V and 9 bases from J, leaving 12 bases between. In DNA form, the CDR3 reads TGTGCCAGCAGTGATCCCCAGGGGACTTCACCCCTCCACTTT. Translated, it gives CASSDPQGTSPLHF.

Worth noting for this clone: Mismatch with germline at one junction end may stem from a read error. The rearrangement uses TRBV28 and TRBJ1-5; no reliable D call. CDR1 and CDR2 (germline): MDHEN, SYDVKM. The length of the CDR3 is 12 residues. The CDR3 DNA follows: TGTGCCAGCAGGACTAGCAACCAGCCCCAGCATTTT. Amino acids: CASRTSNQPQHF.

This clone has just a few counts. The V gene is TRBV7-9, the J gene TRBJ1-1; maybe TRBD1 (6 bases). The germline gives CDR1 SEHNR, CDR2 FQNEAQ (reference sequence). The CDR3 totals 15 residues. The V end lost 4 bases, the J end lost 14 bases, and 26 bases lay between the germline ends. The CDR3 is CASSSDPAGAPLGFF. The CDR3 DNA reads TGTGCCAGCAGCTCGGATCCGGCAGGGGCTCCTCTGGGGTTCTTT.

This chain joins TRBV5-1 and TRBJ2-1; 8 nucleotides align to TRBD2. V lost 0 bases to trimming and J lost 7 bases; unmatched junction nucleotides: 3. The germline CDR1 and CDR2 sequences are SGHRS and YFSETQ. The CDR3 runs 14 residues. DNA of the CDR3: TGCGCCAGCAGCTTGGAACGGGGGGGGAATGAGCAGTTCTTC. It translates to CASSLERGGNEQFF.

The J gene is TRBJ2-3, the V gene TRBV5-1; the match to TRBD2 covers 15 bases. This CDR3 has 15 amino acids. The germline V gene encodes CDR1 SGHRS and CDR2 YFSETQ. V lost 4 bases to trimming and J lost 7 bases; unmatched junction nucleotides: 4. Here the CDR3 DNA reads TGCGCCAGCAGCCCGGGACTAGCGGGAGGAAATACGCAGTATTTT. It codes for CASSPGLAGGNTQYF.

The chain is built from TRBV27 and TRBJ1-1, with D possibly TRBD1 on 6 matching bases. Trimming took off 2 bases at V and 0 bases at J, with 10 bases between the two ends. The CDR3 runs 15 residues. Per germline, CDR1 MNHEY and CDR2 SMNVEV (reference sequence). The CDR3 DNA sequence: TGTGCCAGCAGTTTAATGGCAGGGGTGAACACTGAAGCTTTCTTT. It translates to CASSLMAGVNTEAFF.

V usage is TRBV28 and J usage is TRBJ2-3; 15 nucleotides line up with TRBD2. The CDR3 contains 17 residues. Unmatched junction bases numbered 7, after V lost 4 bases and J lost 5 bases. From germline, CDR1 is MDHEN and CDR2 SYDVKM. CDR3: CASSSRGLAGGKDTQYF. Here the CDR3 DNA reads TGTGCCAGCAGTTCTAGAGGACTAGCGGGAGGGAAAGATACGCAGTATTTT.

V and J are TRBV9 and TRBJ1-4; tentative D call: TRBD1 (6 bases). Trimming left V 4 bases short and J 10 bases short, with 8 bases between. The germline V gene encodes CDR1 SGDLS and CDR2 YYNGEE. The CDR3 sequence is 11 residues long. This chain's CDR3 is CASSSDRKLFF. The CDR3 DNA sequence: TGTGCCAGCAGCTCGGACAGAAAACTGTTTTTT.

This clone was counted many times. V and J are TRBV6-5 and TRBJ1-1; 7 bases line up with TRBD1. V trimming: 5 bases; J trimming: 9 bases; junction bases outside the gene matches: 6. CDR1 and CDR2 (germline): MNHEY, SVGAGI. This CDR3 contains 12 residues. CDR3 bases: TGTGCCAGCAGTCTTACAGGGGCCCAAGCTTTCTTT. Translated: CASSLTGAQAFF.

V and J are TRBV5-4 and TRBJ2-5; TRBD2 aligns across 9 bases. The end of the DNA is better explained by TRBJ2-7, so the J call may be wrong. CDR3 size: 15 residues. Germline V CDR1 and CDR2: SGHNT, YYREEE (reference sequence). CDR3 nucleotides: TGTGCCAGCAGCTTGGTTAGCGGGAGCCGTTACGAGCAGTACTTC. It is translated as CASSLVSGSRYEQYF.

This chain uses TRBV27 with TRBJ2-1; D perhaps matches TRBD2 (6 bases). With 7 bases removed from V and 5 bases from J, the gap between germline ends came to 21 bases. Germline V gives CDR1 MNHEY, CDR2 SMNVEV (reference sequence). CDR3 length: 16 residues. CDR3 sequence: CASKRDFRLDNNEQFF. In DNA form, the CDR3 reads TGTGCCAGCAAACGGGACTTTCGACTAGATAACAATGAGCAGTTCTTC.

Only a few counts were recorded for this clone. The CDR3 bases are TGCGCCAGCAGCGGATTAGGGGCCCCTGGCTACACCTTC. Translated, it gives CASSGLGAPGYTF. The chain is built from TRBV10-2 and TRBJ1-2; possible D gene TRBD1, 5 bases. Trimming took off 6 bases at V and 7 bases at J, with 15 bases between the two ends. The CDR3 is 13 amino acids. From germline, CDR1 is WSHSY and CDR2 SAAADI.

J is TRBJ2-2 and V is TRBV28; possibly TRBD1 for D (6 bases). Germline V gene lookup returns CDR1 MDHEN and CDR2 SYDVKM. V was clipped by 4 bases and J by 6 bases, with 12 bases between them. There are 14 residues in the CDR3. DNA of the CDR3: TGTGCCAGCAGTTCCACAGGGTTGCCCGGGGAGCTGTTTTTT. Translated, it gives CASSSTGLPGELFF.

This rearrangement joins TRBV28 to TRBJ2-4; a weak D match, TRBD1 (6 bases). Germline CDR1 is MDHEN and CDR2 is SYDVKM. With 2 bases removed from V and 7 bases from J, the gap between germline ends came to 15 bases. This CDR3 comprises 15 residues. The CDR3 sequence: CASSLSGQGLNIQYF. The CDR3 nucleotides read TGTGCCAGCAGTTTAAGTGGGCAGGGGTTGAACATTCAGTACTTC. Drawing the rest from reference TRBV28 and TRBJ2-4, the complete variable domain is DVKVTQSSRYLVKRTGEKVFLECVQDMDHENMFWYRQDPGLGLRLIYFSYDVKMKEKGDIPEGYSVSREKKERFSLILESASTNQTSMYLCASSLSGQGLNIQYFGAGTRLSVL.

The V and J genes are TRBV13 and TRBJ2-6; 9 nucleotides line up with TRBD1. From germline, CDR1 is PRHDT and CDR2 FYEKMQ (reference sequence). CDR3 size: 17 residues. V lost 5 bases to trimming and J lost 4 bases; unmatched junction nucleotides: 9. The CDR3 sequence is CASSRPGTGTGANVLTF. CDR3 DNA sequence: TGTGCCAGCAGCCGTCCCGGGACAGGGACCGGGGCCAACGTCCTGACTTTC.

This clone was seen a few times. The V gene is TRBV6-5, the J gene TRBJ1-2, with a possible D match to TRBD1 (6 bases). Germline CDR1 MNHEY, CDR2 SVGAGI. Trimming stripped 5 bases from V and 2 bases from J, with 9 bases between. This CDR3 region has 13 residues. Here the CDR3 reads CASSAGANYGYTF. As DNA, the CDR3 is TGTGCCAGCAGTGCGGGGGCCAACTATGGCTACACCTTC.

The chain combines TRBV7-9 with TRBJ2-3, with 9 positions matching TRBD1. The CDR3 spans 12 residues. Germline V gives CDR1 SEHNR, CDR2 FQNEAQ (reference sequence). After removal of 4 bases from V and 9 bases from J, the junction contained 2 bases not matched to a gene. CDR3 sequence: CASSWTGETQYF. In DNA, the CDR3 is TGTGCCAGCAGCTGGACAGGGGAGACGCAGTATTTT. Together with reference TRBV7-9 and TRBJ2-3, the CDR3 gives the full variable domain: DTGVSQNPRHKITKRGQNVTFRCDPISEHNRLYWYRQTLGQGPEFLTYFQNEAQLEKSRLLSDRFSAERPKGSFSTLEIQRTEQGDSAMYLCASSWTGETQYFGPGTRLTVL.

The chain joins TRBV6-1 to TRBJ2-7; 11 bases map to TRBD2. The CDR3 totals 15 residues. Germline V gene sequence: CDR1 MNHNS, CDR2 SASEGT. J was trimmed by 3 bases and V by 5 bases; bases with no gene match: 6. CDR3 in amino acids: CASSLAGGPLYEQYF. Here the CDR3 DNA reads TGTGCCAGCAGTTTAGCGGGAGGGCCCCTCTACGAGCAGTACTTC.

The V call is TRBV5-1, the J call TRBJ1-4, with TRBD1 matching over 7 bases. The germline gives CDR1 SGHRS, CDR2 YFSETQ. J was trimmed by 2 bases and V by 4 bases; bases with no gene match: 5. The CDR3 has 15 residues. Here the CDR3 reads CASSRQGVTNEKLFF. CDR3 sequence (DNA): TGCGCCAGCAGCCGTCAGGGGGTGACTAATGAAAAACTGTTTTTT.